This TCR beta chain derives from a study of identical twins' blood T cells. The V and J ends lost 5 bases and 5 bases respectively, with 7 bases between them. The CDR3 length is 12 residues. Germline V CDR1 and CDR2: SEHNR, FQNEAQ (reference sequence). General observations from the study: Abundant TCRbeta CDR3s overlapped more between twins than with unrelated donors.

Three pairs of healthy female monozygous twins were the donors. All three twin pairs grew up together with likely shared infections and vaccines. As regards this clonotype: As yet, its antigen is unknown.

A previously described protocol, modified, built RNA-based TCR cDNA libraries. TCRdb re-called the 5' RACE reads with MiXCR, one entry per CDR3 protein. The sample records about 370,000 distinct CDR3 sequences, roughly 28% being singletons. The TCR was taken from a woman aged 18-55 years in good health. This rearrangement joins TRBV7-9 to TRBJ1-5; the D is unclear. The source material was PBMCs. The CDR3 protein is CASSGTDQPQHF. The CDR3 region has the DNA TGTGCCAGCAGCGGTACAGATCAGCCCCAGCATTTT.